This T cell receptor (beta chain) was found in a study of T cell responses to AZD1222 COVID-19 vaccine. Assay: immunoSEQ multiplex PCR; the TCRdb copy retains only in-frame clones and omits some. The data show 150,000 to 200,000 clones, around 91% seen once. Study-level findings and limits: Repertoire sampling was restricted to post-peak T cell response timepoints. The donor cohort was predominantly white British with a female majority, and clonal diversity may have been underestimated.

Second-dose timings of about 4 or about 12 weeks were pooled. Unmatched junction bases numbered 11, after V lost 2 bases and J lost 6 bases. Germline CDR1 is KGHSH and CDR2 is LQKENI. This CDR3 is built from 17 residues. On this clone itself: Its antigen is unidentified.

The rearrangement uses TRBV18 and TRBJ2-3; 10 bases align to TRBD2. The sample consisted of peripheral blood, taken 28 days after the second AZD1222 dose. This TCR came from an adult who received the AZD1222 COVID-19 vaccine. The CDR3 reads CASSPWTSGTSPDTQYF. The CDR3 bases are TGTGCCAGCTCACCATGGACTAGCGGAACCTCGCCTGATACGCAGTATTTT.